Below are 21 T cell receptor beta chains sequenced from a single sample in a study of cytomegalovirus exposure and HLA in healthy donors. PCR involved 60 Vbeta and 13 Jbeta primers. Profiling relied on immunoSEQ multiplex PCR, and the TCRdb table lists in-frame clones only, not all of them. The sample contains over 150,000 clones, around three quarters of which appear only once. Sequenced material: PBMCs. The receptors shown here come from a man aged 50 to 59 in good health and CMV-seropositive.

This clone was found once. This chain connects TRBV5-6 to TRBJ1-5; no reliable D call. The germline V gene has CDR1 SGHDT and CDR2 YYEEEE. The V gene lost 0 bases and the J gene lost 2 bases, with 9 bases spanning the gap. The CDR3 has 15 amino acids. Here the CDR3 DNA reads TGTGCCAGCAGCTTGGCCGCGGTTGGCAATCAGCCCCAGCATTTT. It encodes CASSLAAVGNQPQHF.

The V gene is TRBV18, the J gene TRBJ2-1, with TRBD2 identical over 13 bases. The CDR3 is 15 residues long. CDR1 is KGHSH, CDR2 LQKENI, per germline. The J segment lost 4 bases and the V segment lost 6 bases, leaving 3 bases of the junction unmatched. The CDR3 bases are TGTGCCAGCTCTCTGACTAGCGGGGGGTACAATGAGCAGTTCTTC. Translation gives CASSLTSGGYNEQFF. Using reference TRBV18 and TRBJ2-1 for the parts outside the CDR3, the full variable domain is NAGVMQNPRHLVRRRGQEARLRCSPMKGHSHVYWYRQLPEEGLKFMVYLQKENIIDESGMPKERFSAEFPKEGPSILRIQQVVRGDSAAYFCASSLTSGGYNEQFFGPGTRLTVL.

The rearrangement uses TRBV11-1 and TRBJ1-6; 7 bases map to TRBD1. Germline V gives CDR1 SGHAT, CDR2 FQDESV (reference sequence). This CDR3 contains 18 residues. The ends lost 4 bases at V and 0 bases at J; junction bases unmatched: 9. This chain's CDR3 is CASSSATGTSSYNSPLHF. The CDR3 nucleotides are TGTGCCAGCAGCTCAGCGACAGGGACCAGCTCCTATAATTCACCCCTCCACTTT.

This clone has just a few counts. The rearrangement uses TRBV5-4 and TRBJ1-4; 9 nucleotides line up with TRBD1. CDR1 is SGHNT and CDR2 is YYREEE in the germline V gene (reference sequence). There are 15 residues in the CDR3. The V segment lost 3 bases and the J segment 2 bases; nucleotides outside the gene matches: 2. Here the CDR3 reads CASSWDRATNEKLFF. CDR3 coding DNA: TGTGCCAGCAGCTGGGACAGGGCCACTAATGAAAAACTGTTTTTT. The full variable domain, with the rest looked up from reference TRBV5-4 and TRBJ1-4, is ETGVTQSPTHLIKTRGQQVTLRCSSQSGHNTVSWYQQALGQGPQFIFQYYREEENGRGNFPPRFSGLQFPNYSSELNVNALELDDSALYLCASSWDRATNEKLFFGSGTQLSVL.

This chain uses TRBV5-1 with TRBJ2-3; D might be TRBD2 (6 bases). CDR1 and CDR2 from the germline V gene are SGHRS and YFSETQ. The CDR3 covers 15 residues. Trimming pared 6 bases from V and 2 bases from J, leaving 16 bases between. The DNA for the CDR3 is TGCGCCAGCATGCAGGAGGGAAAGACCACAGATACGCAGTATTTT. This encodes CASMQEGKTTDTQYF.

This rearrangement joins TRBV10-1 to TRBJ2-5, with 11 nucleotides matching TRBD2. The CDR3 is made up of 16 amino acids. Germline V lookup: CDR1 WNHNN, CDR2 SYGVQD (reference sequence). The V gene end was trimmed by 5 bases and the J gene end by 4 bases; junction bases not matched to a gene: 9. The CDR3 loop is CASSQTSGTSGETQYF. The CDR3 DNA sequence: TGCGCCAGCAGTCAGACTAGCGGGACTTCTGGAGAGACCCAGTACTTC.

V usage is TRBV6-5 and J usage is TRBJ2-5, with D maybe TRBD2 (6 bases). The germline CDR1 and CDR2 sequences are MNHEY and SVGAGI. The CDR3 runs 16 residues. V was pared by 0 bases and J by 5 bases, with 16 bases between. The CDR3 spells CASSYSPRLVAETQYF. CDR3 DNA sequence: TGTGCCAGCAGTTACTCCCCGAGACTAGTAGCGGAGACCCAGTACTTC.

V usage is TRBV18 and J usage is TRBJ1-2, with D possibly being TRBD1 (5 bases). The CDR3 has 13 amino acids. Germline loops: CDR1 KGHSH, CDR2 LQKENI. V shed 3 bases and J shed 4 bases, with 9 bases lying between them. The CDR3 DNA reads TGTGCCAGCTCACCTCAGGGTCTCTATGGCTACACCTTC. Amino acids: CASSPQGLYGYTF.

The chain recombines TRBV11-3 with TRBJ2-1, with 8 nucleotides matching TRBD1. The CDR3 totals 15 residues. Trimming cost V 5 bases and J 10 bases; bases outside gene matches: 13. CDR1 and CDR2 from the germline V gene are SGHNT and YENEEA. The CDR3 DNA reads as TGTGCCAGCAGCCACGGGACAGGACGGGGGATCGAGCAGTTCTTC. Translating it yields CASSHGTGRGIEQFF.

This rearrangement joins TRBV7-9 to TRBJ1-6; D is perhaps TRBD1 (6 bases). The CDR3 covers 15 residues. V shed 3 bases and J shed 7 bases, with 13 bases lying between them. The V gene's germline CDR1 is SEHNR and CDR2 FQNEAQ (reference sequence). The CDR3 DNA follows: TGTGCCAGCAGCTTGGACGGGACAACGAATTCACCCCTCCACTTT. It codes for CASSLDGTTNSPLHF.

This clone was detected only a few times. The gene calls are TRBV6-1 and TRBJ2-5, with D perhaps TRBD2 (6 bases). CDR1 and CDR2 from the germline V gene are MNHNS and SASEGT. The CDR3 extends over 15 amino acids. Trimming removed 4 bases at V and 0 bases at J, with 12 bases between. The CDR3 nucleotides read TGTGCCAGCAGTGGAGCGACTAGTCACCAAGAGACCCAGTACTTC. Protein sequence: CASSGATSHQETQYF.

V is TRBV5-6 and J is TRBJ1-5; 9 nucleotides match TRBD1. This CDR3 spans 16 amino acids. Germline V gives CDR1 SGHDT, CDR2 YYEEEE. V was pared by 4 bases and J by 5 bases, with 10 bases of the junction left unmatched. CDR3 in DNA: TGTGCCAGCAGCCCAGGACAGGGGCGGGGGGATCAGCCCCAGCATTTT. Translation: CASSPGQGRGDQPQHF.

V usage is TRBV16 and J usage is TRBJ1-2; 8 bases align to TRBD1. The junction had 9 bases not matched to a gene; V was cut back by 3 bases and J by 6 bases. Germline CDR1 reads KGHSY; CDR2 reads FQNENV. The CDR3 extends over 15 amino acids. The CDR3 region has the DNA TGTGCCAGCAGCCAGCTATCAACAGGGGGGCATGGCTACACCTTC. This codes for CASSQLSTGGHGYTF.

This chain links TRBV27 with TRBJ2-7; 9 bases agree with TRBD1. The V gene's germline CDR1 is MNHEY and CDR2 SMNVEV (reference sequence). The ends lost 5 bases at V and 0 bases at J; junction bases unmatched: 11. The CDR3 runs 17 residues. The CDR3 spells CASSPLTGTGYSYEQYF. The CDR3, as DNA: TGTGCCAGCAGTCCACTCACCGGGACAGGGTACTCCTACGAGCAGTACTTC.

This clone has more than one count but fewer than ten. The chain combines TRBV18 with TRBJ2-7; 9 bases map to TRBD1. Looked up from germline, CDR1 is KGHSH and CDR2 is LQKENI. Trimming at V came to 2 bases and at J to 0 bases, leaving 8 bases not matched to a gene. This CDR3 contains 17 residues. CDR3 nucleotides: TGTGCCAGCTCACCAAAGACCTGGGACAGGGACTCCTACGAGCAGTACTTC. Encoded protein: CASSPKTWDRDSYEQYF. The full variable domain, completed using reference TRBV18 and TRBJ2-7, is NAGVMQNPRHLVRRRGQEARLRCSPMKGHSHVYWYRQLPEEGLKFMVYLQKENIIDESGMPKERFSAEFPKEGPSILRIQQVVRGDSAAYFCASSPKTWDRDSYEQYFGPGTRLTVT.

The chain links TRBV11-2 to TRBJ2-6; TRBD1 is a possible D gene (6 bases). Germline V gene data show CDR1 as SGHAT and CDR2 as FQNNGV. The CDR3 sequence is 19 residues long. V was pared by 2 bases and J by 0 bases, with 17 bases between. The CDR3 region is CASSLLSSGALSGANVLTF. The DNA for the CDR3 is TGTGCCAGCAGCTTACTCTCATCAGGGGCCCTCTCTGGGGCCAACGTCCTGACTTTC.

The rearrangement links TRBV28 to TRBJ1-2, with a weak D call TRBD1 (6 bases). Trimming shortened V by 7 bases and J by 2 bases, and 14 bases separated the two germline ends. CDR3 length equals 14 residues. The germline gives CDR1 MDHEN, CDR2 SYDVKM. Here the CDR3 reads CASKTKDRNYGYTF. CDR3 coding DNA: TGTGCCAGCAAGACGAAGGACAGAAACTATGGCTACACCTTC.

The DNA of the CDR3 is TGTGCCACCAGCAGATTCATTGACAGGGGCACAAGGAATGAGCAGTTCTTC. It encodes CATSRFIDRGTRNEQFF. This chain connects TRBV15 to TRBJ2-1; TRBD1 matches 8 bases. Unmatched junction bases numbered 13, after V lost 2 bases and J lost 7 bases. The CDR3 loop spans 17 amino acids. Germline V gene lookup returns CDR1 LNHNV and CDR2 YYDKDF (reference sequence).

V is TRBV27 and J is TRBJ2-2; 7 bases are a match to TRBD1. The CDR3 totals 14 residues. The trim removed 5 bases at V and 6 bases at J, leaving 6 bases unmatched. Germline V lookup: CDR1 MNHEY, CDR2 SMNVEV (reference sequence). CDR3 nucleotides: TGTGCCAGCAGTACACGACAGGGCTCCGGGGAGCTGTTTTTT. Its translation is CASSTRQGSGELFF.

This clone has only a few counts. This chain uses TRBV4-1 with TRBJ2-5; 8 nucleotides line up with TRBD2. There are 18 residues in the CDR3. The V and J ends lost 0 bases and 4 bases, in that order; junction bases with no gene match: 13. Looked up from germline, CDR1 is MGHRA and CDR2 is YSYEKL. As DNA, the CDR3 is TGCGCCAGCAGCCAAGATTCCGGCGGGGGGAGAGGGCGAGAGACCCAGTACTTC. Translation gives CASSQDSGGGRGRETQYF.

The chain uses TRBV4-2 and TRBJ2-3; the match to TRBD2 covers 11 bases. CDR1 is LGHNA, CDR2 YNFKEQ, per germline. V dropped 3 bases and J dropped 1; count of bases not matched to a gene: 9. CDR3 length equals 18 residues. CDR3 residues: CASSHVALAGGRTDTQYF. In DNA form, the CDR3 reads TGTGCCAGCAGCCACGTGGCTTTAGCGGGGGGGCGCACAGATACGCAGTATTTT.